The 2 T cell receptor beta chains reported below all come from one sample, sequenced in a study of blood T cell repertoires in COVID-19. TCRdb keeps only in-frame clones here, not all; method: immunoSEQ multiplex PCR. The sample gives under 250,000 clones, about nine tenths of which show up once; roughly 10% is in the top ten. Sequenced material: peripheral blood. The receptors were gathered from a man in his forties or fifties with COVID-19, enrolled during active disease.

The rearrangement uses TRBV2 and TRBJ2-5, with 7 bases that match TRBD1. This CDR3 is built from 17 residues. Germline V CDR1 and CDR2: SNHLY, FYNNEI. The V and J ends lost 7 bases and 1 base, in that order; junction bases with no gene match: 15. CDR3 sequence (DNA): TGTGCCAGCAACATGCGACAGGGTGGATTTGGCCAAGAGACCCAGTACTTC. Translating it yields CASNMRQGGFGQETQYF.

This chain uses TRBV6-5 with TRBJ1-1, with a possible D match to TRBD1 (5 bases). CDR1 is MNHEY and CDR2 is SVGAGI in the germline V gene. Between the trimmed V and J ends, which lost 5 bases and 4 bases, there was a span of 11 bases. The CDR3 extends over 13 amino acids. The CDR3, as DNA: TGTGCCAGCAGTCCGGGGGTTTTCACTGAAGCTTTCTTT. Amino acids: CASSPGVFTEAFF.